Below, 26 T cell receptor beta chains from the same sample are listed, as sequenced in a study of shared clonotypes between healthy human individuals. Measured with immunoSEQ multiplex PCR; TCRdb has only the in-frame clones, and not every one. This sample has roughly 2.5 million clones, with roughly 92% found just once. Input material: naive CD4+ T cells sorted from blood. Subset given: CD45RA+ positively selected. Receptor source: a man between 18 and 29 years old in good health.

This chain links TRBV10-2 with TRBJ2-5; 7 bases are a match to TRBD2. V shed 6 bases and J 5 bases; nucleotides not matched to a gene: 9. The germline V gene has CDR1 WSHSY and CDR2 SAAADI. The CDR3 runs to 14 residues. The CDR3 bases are TGCGCCAGCAGCTTTTCGGGGGGTGGGGAGACCCAGTACTTC. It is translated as CASSFSGGGETQYF.

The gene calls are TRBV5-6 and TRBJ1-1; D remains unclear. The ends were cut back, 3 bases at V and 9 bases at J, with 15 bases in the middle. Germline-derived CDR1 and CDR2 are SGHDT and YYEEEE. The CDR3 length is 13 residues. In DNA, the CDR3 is TGTGCCAGCAGCTCCCTTCGTGCTTCAAAAGCTTTCTTT. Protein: CASSSLRASKAFF.

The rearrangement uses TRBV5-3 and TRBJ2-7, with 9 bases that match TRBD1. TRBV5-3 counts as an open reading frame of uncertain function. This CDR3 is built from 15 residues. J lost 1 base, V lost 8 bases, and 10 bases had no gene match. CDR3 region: CASSRGTGSSYEQYF. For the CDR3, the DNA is TGTGCCAGCAGCCGTGGGACAGGGAGTTCCTACGAGCAGTACTTC.

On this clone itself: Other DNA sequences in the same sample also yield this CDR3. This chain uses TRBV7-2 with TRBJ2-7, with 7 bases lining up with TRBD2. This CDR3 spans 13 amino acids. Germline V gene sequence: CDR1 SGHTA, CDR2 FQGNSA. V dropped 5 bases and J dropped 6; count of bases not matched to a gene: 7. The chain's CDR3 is CASSPGLVGEQYF. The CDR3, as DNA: TGTGCCAGCAGCCCCGGACTAGTAGGCGAGCAGTACTTC.

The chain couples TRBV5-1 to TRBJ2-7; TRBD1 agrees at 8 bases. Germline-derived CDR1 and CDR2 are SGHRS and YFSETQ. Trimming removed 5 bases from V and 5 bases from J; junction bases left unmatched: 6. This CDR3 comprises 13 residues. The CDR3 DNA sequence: TGCGCCAGCAGAACGGACAGGGCGGACGAGCAGTACTTC. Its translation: CASRTDRADEQYF.

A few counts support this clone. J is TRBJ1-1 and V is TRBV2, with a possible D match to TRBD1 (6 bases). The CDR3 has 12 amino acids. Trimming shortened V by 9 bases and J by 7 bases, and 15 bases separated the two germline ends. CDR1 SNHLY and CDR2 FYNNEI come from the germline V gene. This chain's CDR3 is CASNREEVEAFF. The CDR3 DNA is TGTGCCAGTAACAGGGAGGAGGTTGAAGCTTTCTTT.

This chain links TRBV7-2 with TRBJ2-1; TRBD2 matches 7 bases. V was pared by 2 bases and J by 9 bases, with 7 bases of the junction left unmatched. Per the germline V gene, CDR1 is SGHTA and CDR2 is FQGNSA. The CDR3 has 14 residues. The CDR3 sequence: CASSLFAGEGEQFF. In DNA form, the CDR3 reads TGTGCCAGCAGCTTATTCGCGGGAGAGGGTGAGCAGTTCTTC.

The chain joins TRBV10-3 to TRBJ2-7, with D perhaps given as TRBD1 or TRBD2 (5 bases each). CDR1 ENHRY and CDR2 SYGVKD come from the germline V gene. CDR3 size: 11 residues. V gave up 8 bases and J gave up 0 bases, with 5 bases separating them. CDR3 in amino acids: CAIGGSYEQYF. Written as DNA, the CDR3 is TGTGCCATCGGGGGCTCCTACGAGCAGTACTTC.

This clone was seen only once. The CDR3 spells CASSPGLAGDGSTDTQYF. The CDR3 nucleotides are TGTGCCAGCAGCCCGGGACTAGCGGGAGACGGGAGTACAGATACGCAGTATTTT. This chain connects TRBV7-2 to TRBJ2-3; 14 bases map to TRBD2. V lost 5 bases, J lost 3 bases, and 10 bases stayed unmatched. Per the germline V gene, CDR1 is SGHTA and CDR2 is FQGNSA. The CDR3 length is 18 residues.

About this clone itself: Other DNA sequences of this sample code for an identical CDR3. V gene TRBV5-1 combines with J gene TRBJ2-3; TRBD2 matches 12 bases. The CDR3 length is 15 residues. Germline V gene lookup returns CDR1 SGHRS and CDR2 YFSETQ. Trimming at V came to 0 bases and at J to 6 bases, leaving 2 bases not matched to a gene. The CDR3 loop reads CASSLGTSGRDTQYF. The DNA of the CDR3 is TGCGCCAGCAGCTTGGGTACTAGCGGGAGGGATACGCAGTATTTT.

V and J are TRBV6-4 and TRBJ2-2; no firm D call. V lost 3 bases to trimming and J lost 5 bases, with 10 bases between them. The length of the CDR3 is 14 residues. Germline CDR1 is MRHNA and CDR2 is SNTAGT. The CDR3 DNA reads TGTGCCAGCAGTGAGTGGGCCGGGACCGGGGAGCTGTTTTTT. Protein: CASSEWAGTGELFF.

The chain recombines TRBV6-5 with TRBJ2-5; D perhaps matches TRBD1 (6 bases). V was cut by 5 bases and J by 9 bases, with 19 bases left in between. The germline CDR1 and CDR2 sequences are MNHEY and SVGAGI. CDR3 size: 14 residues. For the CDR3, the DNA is TGTGCCAGCAGTCGGAGTGGGGGCTGGGGACCCCAGTACTTC. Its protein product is CASSRSGGWGPQYF.

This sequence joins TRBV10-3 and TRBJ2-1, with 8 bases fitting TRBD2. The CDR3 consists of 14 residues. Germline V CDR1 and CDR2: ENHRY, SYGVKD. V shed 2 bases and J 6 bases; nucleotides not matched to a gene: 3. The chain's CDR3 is CAISEGGRSNEQFF. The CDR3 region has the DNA TGTGCCATCAGTGAGGGCGGGAGGAGCAATGAGCAGTTCTTC.

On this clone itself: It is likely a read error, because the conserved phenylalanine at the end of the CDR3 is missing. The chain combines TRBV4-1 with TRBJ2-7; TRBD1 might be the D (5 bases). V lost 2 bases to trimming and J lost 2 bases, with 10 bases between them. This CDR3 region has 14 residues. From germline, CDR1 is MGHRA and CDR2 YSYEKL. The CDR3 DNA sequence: TGCGCCAGCAGCCAACCCGGACAACCCTACGAGCAGTACCTC. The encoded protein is CASSQPGQPYEQYL.

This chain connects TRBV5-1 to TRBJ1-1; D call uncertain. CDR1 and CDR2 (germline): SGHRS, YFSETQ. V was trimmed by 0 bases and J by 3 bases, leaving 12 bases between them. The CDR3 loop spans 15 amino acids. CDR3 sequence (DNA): TGCGCCAGCAGCTTGGGCGGCAGCGTGGACACTGAAGCTTTCTTT. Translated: CASSLGGSVDTEAFF.

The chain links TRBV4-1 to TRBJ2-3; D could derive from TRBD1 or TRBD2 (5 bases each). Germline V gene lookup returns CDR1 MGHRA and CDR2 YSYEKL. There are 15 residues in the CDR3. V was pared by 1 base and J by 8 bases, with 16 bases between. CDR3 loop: CASSQAGTKSGTQYF. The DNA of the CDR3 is TGCGCCAGCAGCCAAGCGGGGACCAAGTCAGGTACGCAGTATTTT.

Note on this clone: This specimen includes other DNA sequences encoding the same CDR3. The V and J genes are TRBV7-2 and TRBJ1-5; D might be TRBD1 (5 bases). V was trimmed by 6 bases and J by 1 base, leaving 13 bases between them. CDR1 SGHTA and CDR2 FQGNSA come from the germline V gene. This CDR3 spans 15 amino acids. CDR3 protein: CASSPGRGSNQPQHF. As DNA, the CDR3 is TGTGCCAGCAGTCCAGGAAGGGGAAGCAATCAGCCCCAGCATTTT.

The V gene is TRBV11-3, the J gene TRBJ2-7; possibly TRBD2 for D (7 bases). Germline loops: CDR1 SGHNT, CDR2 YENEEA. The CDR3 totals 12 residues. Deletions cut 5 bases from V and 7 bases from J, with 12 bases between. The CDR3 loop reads CASSPGEGEQYF. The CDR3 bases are TGTGCCAGCAGCCCAGGGGAGGGAGAGCAGTACTTC.

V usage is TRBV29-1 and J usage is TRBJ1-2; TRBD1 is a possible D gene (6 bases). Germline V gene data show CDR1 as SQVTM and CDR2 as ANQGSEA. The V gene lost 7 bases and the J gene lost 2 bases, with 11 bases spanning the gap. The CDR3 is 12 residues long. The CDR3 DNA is TGCAGCGGATTGACAGGCAACTATGGCTACACCTTC. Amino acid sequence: CSGLTGNYGYTF.

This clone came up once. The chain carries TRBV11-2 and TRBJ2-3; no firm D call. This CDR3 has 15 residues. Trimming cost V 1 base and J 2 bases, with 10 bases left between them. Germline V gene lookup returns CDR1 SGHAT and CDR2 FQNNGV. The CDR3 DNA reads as TGTGCCAGCAGCTTAGTTGTCCGAAACACAGATACGCAGTATTTT. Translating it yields CASSLVVRNTDTQYF.

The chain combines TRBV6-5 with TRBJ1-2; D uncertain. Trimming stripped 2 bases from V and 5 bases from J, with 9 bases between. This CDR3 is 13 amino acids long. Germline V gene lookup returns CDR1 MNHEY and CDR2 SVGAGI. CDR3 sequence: CASSYESDYGYTF. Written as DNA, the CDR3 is TGTGCCAGCAGTTACGAATCGGATTATGGCTACACCTTC.

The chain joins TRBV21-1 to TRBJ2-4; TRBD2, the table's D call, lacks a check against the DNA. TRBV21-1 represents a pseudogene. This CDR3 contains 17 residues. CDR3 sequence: CASSKASLLAVENIQYF. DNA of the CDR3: TGTGCCAGCAGCAAAGCGTCCCTACTAGCCGTAGAAAACATTCAGTACTTC.

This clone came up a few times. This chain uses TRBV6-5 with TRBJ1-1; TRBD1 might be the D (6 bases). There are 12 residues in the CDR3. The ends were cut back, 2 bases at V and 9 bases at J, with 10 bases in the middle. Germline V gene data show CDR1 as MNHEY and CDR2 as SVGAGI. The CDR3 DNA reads TGTGCCAGCAGTTACCCCCAGGGGAAAGCTTTCTTT. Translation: CASSYPQGKAFF.

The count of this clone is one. This CDR3 is CAWGTGKGETQYF. The CDR3 DNA follows: TGTGCCTGGGGGACAGGGAAAGGGGAGACCCAGTACTTC. This rearrangement joins TRBV30 to TRBJ2-5, with 9 bases fitting TRBD1. CDR3 size: 13 residues. Germline CDR1 reads GTSNPN; CDR2 reads SVGIG (reference sequence). J gave up 5 bases and V 5 bases, and 6 bases lay outside the gene matches.

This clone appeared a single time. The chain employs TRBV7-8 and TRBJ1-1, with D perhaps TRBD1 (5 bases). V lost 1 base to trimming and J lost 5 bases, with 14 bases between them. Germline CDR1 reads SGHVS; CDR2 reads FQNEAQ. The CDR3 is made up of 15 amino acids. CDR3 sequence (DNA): TGTGCCAGCAGCTTAGAGGCCAGGGTAGGGACTGAAGCTTTCTTT. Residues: CASSLEARVGTEAFF. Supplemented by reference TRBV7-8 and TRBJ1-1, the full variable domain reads GAGVSQSPRYKVAKRGQDVALRCDPISGHVSLFWYQQALGQGPEFLTYFQNEAQLDKSGLPSDRFFAERPEGSVSTLKIQRTQQEDSAVYLCASSLEARVGTEAFFGQGTRLTVV.

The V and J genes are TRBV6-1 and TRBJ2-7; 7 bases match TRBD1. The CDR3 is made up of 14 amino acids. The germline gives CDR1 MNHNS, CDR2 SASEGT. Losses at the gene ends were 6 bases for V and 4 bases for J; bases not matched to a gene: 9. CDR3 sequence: CASSREGQKYEQYF. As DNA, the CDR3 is TGTGCCAGCAGCCGAGAGGGACAGAAGTACGAGCAGTACTTC.